This TCR beta chain was recovered during a study of CD8 T cells in Susac syndrome. Random hexamers served to reverse transcribe about 0.45 to 1 ug RNA. The CDR3 of TCR beta was amplified by immunoSEQ multiplex PCR across 54 Vbeta and 13 Jbeta. Using its own MiXCR run on the immunoSEQ multiplex PCR reads, TCRdb lists one record per CDR3 protein. The sample has roughly 50,000 distinct CDR3 sequences; 80% to 95% are singletons. In germline, CDR1 is SGHNT, CDR2 YENEEA. The CDR3 has 16 residues. V lost 7 bases, J lost 2 bases, and 4 bases stayed unmatched. The specimen sequenced was CD8+ T cells from PBMCs. This TCR was recovered from a human donor in good health. This chain uses TRBV11-3 with TRBJ2-3, with 15 bases aligning to TRBD2. The CDR3 sequence is CASKGLAGGPTDTQYF. The DNA for the CDR3 is TGTGCCAGCAAAGGACTAGCGGGAGGGCCCACAGATACGCAGTATTTT.